What follows describes a single TCR beta chain. V gave up 2 bases and J gave up 5 bases; unmatched junction bases: 8. The V gene's germline CDR1 is SGHTA and CDR2 FQGTGA. The CDR3 contains 17 residues. This sample is part of a study of T cell responses to AZD1222 COVID-19 vaccine. Background on the study: Analyses pooled second doses at about 4 or about 12 weeks.

Measured with immunoSEQ multiplex PCR; TCRdb has only the in-frame clones, and not every one. The sample carries about 99,000 clones, roughly 87% recorded once. This specimen was peripheral blood, taken on day 0 of AZD1222 vaccination. The sequence derives from an adult in good health. This rearrangement joins TRBV7-3 to TRBJ2-2; TRBD2 agrees at 10 bases. The CDR3 here is CASSLVPSGGQTGELFF. The CDR3 region has the DNA TGTGCCAGCAGCTTAGTGCCTAGCGGGGGACAAACCGGGGAGCTGTTTTTT. Drawing the rest from reference TRBV7-3 and TRBJ2-2, the complete variable domain is GAGVSQTPSNKVTEKGKYVELRCDPISGHTALYWYRQSLGQGPEFLIYFQGTGAADDSGLPNDRFFAVRPEGSVSTLKIQRTERGDSAVYLCASSLVPSGGQTGELFFGEGSRLTVL.